This record covers a single T cell receptor (beta chain). The sample holds other DNA sequences that translate to the same CDR3. The data were taken from a study of blood T cell repertoires in COVID-19. The CDR3 totals 15 residues. Trimming stripped 3 bases from V and 0 bases from J, with 9 bases between. The V gene's germline CDR1 is LNHDA and CDR2 SQIVND (reference sequence). This table comes from immunoSEQ multiplex PCR, and its TCRdb copy is limited to in-frame clones, with some not included. The table records fewer than 150,000 clones, approximately 87% of them present only once. Material for sequencing was peripheral blood. The chain employs TRBV19 and TRBJ1-5, with D possibly matching TRBD1 (6 bases). This clonotype was obtained from a woman in her forties with acute or convalescent COVID-19. In DNA form, the CDR3 reads TGTGCCAGTAGTATTGGACAGTCTAGCAATCAGCCCCAGCATTTT. The encoded protein is CASSIGQSSNQPQHF.